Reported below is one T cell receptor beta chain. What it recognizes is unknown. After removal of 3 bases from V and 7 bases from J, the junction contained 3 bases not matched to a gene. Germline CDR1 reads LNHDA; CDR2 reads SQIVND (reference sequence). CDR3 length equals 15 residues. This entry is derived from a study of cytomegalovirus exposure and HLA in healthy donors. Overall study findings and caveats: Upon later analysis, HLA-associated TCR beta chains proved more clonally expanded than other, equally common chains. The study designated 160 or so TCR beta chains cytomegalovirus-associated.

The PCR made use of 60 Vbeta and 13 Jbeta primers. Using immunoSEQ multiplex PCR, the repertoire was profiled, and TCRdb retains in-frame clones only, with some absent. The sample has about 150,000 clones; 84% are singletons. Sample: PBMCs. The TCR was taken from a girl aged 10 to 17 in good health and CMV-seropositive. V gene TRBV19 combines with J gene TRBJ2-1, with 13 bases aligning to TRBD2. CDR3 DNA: TGTGCCAGTAGTATCACTAGCGGGGGGGGGAATGAGCAGTTCTTC. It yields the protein CASSITSGGGNEQFF.